The 7 T cell receptor beta chains in this list originate from one sample, sequenced in a study of CD8 T cells in Susac syndrome. An amount of RNA that ranged from about 0.45 to 1 ug was reverse transcribed with random hexamers. Via MiXCR, TCRdb re-called the immunoSEQ multiplex PCR reads, giving one row per CDR3 protein. Among more than 150,000 distinct CDR3 sequences listed, about 95% were seen once. Sequencing was carried out using CD4+ T cells from PBMCs. Receptors were obtained from a human donor with Susac syndrome.

J is TRBJ2-2 and V is TRBV24-1; D assignment may be TRBD1 or TRBD2 (6 bases each). The CDR3 is 15 residues long. Trimming removed 6 bases from V and 1 base from J, with 11 bases in between. Germline V CDR1 and CDR2: KGHDR, SFDVKD. The CDR3 bases are TGTGCCACCAGTACCGGGGGCCGGAACACCGGGGAGCTGTTTTTT. Protein product: CATSTGGRNTGELFF.

The J gene is TRBJ1-1, the V gene TRBV2; no definite D call. V dropped 1 base and J dropped 4 bases, with 10 bases sitting between them. The germline gives CDR1 SNHLY, CDR2 FYNNEI. The CDR3 is 14 residues long. CDR3 coding DNA: TGTGCCAGCAGTGAAGGGGGTCAGTTCACTGAAGCTTTCTTT. The encoded protein is CASSEGGQFTEAFF.

V gene TRBV5-1 combines with J gene TRBJ2-2; 7 positions agree with TRBD1. Germline V gene sequence: CDR1 SGHRS, CDR2 YFSETQ. V was clipped by 1 base and J by 3 bases; unmatched bases: 9. This CDR3 is 17 amino acids long. This CDR3 reads CASSLPTGVWDTGELFF. The CDR3 DNA is TGCGCCAGCAGCTTGCCTACAGGGGTGTGGGACACCGGGGAGCTGTTTTTT.

The chain joins TRBV12-3 or TRBV12-4 to TRBJ2-5; 8 positions agree with TRBD2. The J segment lost 4 bases and the V segment lost 5 bases, leaving 6 bases of the junction unmatched. The CDR3 consists of 14 residues. Here the CDR3 DNA reads TGTGCCAGCAGTACCGCGGGGGGCCCAGAGACCCAGTACTTC. Its translation is CASSTAGGPETQYF.

The CDR3 DNA reads as TGCAGCGTTGGACAGAACACAGATACGCAGTATTTT. Translating gives CSVGQNTDTQYF. The chain employs TRBV29-1 and TRBJ2-3; D possibly corresponds to TRBD1 (5 bases). CDR3 length: 12 amino acids. Looked up from germline, CDR1 is SQVTM and CDR2 is ANQGSEA. V was pared by 4 bases and J by 2 bases, with 7 bases between.

This chain uses TRBV5-1 with TRBJ2-1, with D possibly TRBD2 on 7 matching bases. CDR1 SGHRS and CDR2 YFSETQ come from the germline V gene. The CDR3 loop spans 15 amino acids. The V end lost 4 bases, the J end lost 8 bases, and 19 bases lay between the germline ends. The CDR3 region is CASSILAEGGDEQFF. In DNA, the CDR3 is TGCGCCAGCAGCATCTTAGCGGAAGGGGGGGATGAGCAGTTCTTC.

The chain recombines TRBV7-9 with TRBJ1-3; the D is unclear. In germline, CDR1 is SEHNR, CDR2 FQNEAQ (reference sequence). V was clipped by 5 bases and J by 0 bases, with 11 bases between them. CDR3 length equals 15 residues. The DNA of the CDR3 is TGTGCCAGCAGCCTCCCGGGGAGCTCTGGAAACACCATATATTTT. Amino acid sequence: CASSLPGSSGNTIYF.